The rows below give T cell receptor beta chains drawn from one sample of a study of blood T cells in healthy people across ages. TCRdb reprocessed the 5' RACE reads with MiXCR, giving one entry per CDR3 protein. The profile shows about 800,000 distinct CDR3 sequences, roughly 50% of them singletons. Sequencing was carried out using blood. The source is a young man in good health. CDR3s include the opening cysteine and the closing phenylalanine or tryptophan.

V gene	J gene	CDR3 protein
TRBV6-1	TRBJ1-4	CASSEHGPDEKLFF
TRBV10-3	TRBJ1-1	CAIRQQGGAEAFF
TRBV27	TRBJ2-1	CASSLYPSGALDEQFF
TRBV7-2	TRBJ2-1	CAPTGRLYNEQFF
TRBV4-3	TRBJ2-5	CASSQDKVGRTQYF
TRBV4-3	TRBJ2-6	CASSQELAGANVLTF
TRBV7-2	TRBJ2-1	CASRPDPRIGNEQFF
TRBV7-6	TRBJ1-1	CASSLPGMRAFF
TRBV4-3	TRBJ2-1	CASSQDTAGGRWAEQFF
TRBV6-1	TRBJ2-1	CASSVRTIASGGNEQFF
TRBV13	TRBJ2-7	CASSLGAGNYEQYF
TRBV7-8	TRBJ2-1	CASSWTGGNEQFF
TRBV9	TRBJ2-5	CASSVLGGRNQETQYF
TRBV6-6	TRBJ1-5	CASRSGAGSRDQPQHF
TRBV20-1	TRBJ2-5	CSATDRGETQYF
TRBV7-9	TRBJ2-3	CASSLTDSTDTQYF
TRBV5-1	TRBJ1-1	CASSWEETGVNTEAFF
TRBV6-5	TRBJ1-1	CASTESGTENTEAFF
TRBV7-9	TRBJ1-2	CASSRGTEPMYGYTF
TRBV9	TRBJ2-3	CASSGIPTDTQYF
TRBV28	.	CASSLWGHTSEQYF
TRBV7-9	TRBJ2-5	CASSPTRDRQETQYF
TRBV6-2/TRBV6-3	TRBJ2-5	CASSLVQKTQYF
TRBV6-5	TRBJ2-7	CASSPALSGIYEQYF
TRBV12-3/TRBV12-4	.	CASSKGGHYEQYF
TRBV6-1	TRBJ1-1	CASSLGQGTTEAFF
TRBV20-1	TRBJ2-1	CSATPTSGYYNEQFF
TRBV6-6	TRBJ1-5	CASSQQGYSNQPQHF
TRBV10-3	TRBJ1-4	CAISDEDRGEKLFF
TRBV20-1	TRBJ2-3	CSVPSFGTDTQYF
TRBV12-3/TRBV12-4	TRBJ1-2	CASTETGTANYGYTF
TRBV10-2	TRBJ2-1	CASSRLAGGREQFF
TRBV20-1	TRBJ2-3	CSARKTLPPTDTQYF
TRBV6-5	TRBJ2-1	CASRDRDEGEDEQFF
TRBV2	TRBJ1-2	CASSEGTRGGYTF
TRBV4-3	TRBJ1-2	CASSQVNPANYGYTF
TRBV7-2	TRBJ2-1	CASSAGLAYNEQFF
TRBV20-1	TRBJ1-1	CSVTRGVNTEAFF
TRBV20-1	TRBJ1-4	CSARGAARQVNEKLFF
TRBV7-9	TRBJ2-7	CASSFTAGQQYF
TRBV20-1	TRBJ2-7	CSAGQEVYEQYF
TRBV20-1	TRBJ2-5	CSARDPRGGRQETQYF
TRBV2	TRBJ1-6	CASRVTVNSPLHF
TRBV7-2	TRBJ2-7	CASSLGGPQSYEQYF
TRBV4-2	TRBJ2-1	CASSQGTGGFGYEQFF
TRBV9	TRBJ2-1	CASSVAKGLWYDEQFF